The clone carrying this T cell receptor beta chain was seen a few times. CDR1 is ENHRY, CDR2 SYGVKD, per germline. This CDR3 comprises 18 residues. V lost 3 bases and J 4 bases, leaving 24 bases between the germline ends. The data were taken from a study of blood T cell repertoires in COVID-19. Study-wide context: Sources were T cells, B-cell-depleted T cells, or PBMCs; the material itself was cDNA or gDNA.

TCRdb's table, derived via immunoSEQ multiplex PCR, lists solely in-frame clones and lacks some. The sample contains 200,000 to 300,000 clones, 83% of which appear only once. The receptor comes from a middle-aged woman who had been exposed to COVID-19. Material: PBMCs or T cells enriched from blood (not recorded which). This chain connects TRBV10-3 to TRBJ1-1, with D unclear. The CDR3 bases are TGTGCCATCAGTGACACAGATAGTTGGAGAAGGGAGAGCACTGAAGCTTTCTTT. Protein: CAISDTDSWRRESTEAFF.